This is a list of T cell receptor beta chains from one sample in a study of T cell repertoires in cytomegalovirus infection. TCRdb used MiXCR to reprocess the reads, holding one entry per CDR3 protein. The sample has about 740,000 distinct CDR3 sequences; approximately 34% are singletons. Material: PBMCs. These TCRs come from a human donor in good health (CMV status not recorded). Some clones in this sample may be carry-over from other donors' samples. Each CDR3 is given with its conserved first and last residue. A D gene is named only where the DNA matches it firmly. Size is omitted from some rows. Given values are once, few, many or a class for expanded clones.

NA,NA,TRBJ1-2,TRBV7-8,TGTGCCAGCAGCTTAAACACACTGAACTATGGCTACACCTTC,CASSLNTLNYGYTF
NA,TRBD1,TRBJ2-3,TRBV5-4,TGTGCCAGCAGCCTCAGGGGGTCCCTGAGAATCCTGGTAGATACGCAGTATTTT,CASSLRGSLRILVDTQYF
few,TRBD2,TRBJ2-1,TRBV10-3,TGTGCCATCAGTGGAAAGGCTAGCGGGGGGTACAATGAGCAGTTCTTC,CAISGKASGGYNEQFF
NA,TRBD1,TRBJ1-1,TRBV5-1,TGCGCCAGCAGCTTTGGAGACAGGGCGAACACTGAAGCTTTCTTT,CASSFGDRANTEAFF
few,NA,TRBJ1-2,TRBV12-3/TRBV12-4,TGTGCCAGCAGGGCTTACCCATCCACGGGAGCTAACTATGGCTACACCTTC,CASRAYPSTGANYGYTF
few,TRBD1,TRBJ1-1,TRBV12-3/TRBV12-4,TGTGCCAGCAGCATGACAGGGGGTCTTTTCACTGAAGCTTTCTTT,CASSMTGGLFTEAFF
NA,TRBD1,TRBJ2-2,TRBV7-3,TGTGCCAGCAGCTTAAACCCCCGAGGGGGCCACACCGGGGAGCTGTTTTTT,CASSLNPRGGHTGELFF
NA,TRBD2,TRBJ2-1,TRBV20-1,TGCAGTCCTACGGGGGGGCCATACAATGAGCAGTTCTTC,CSPTGGPYNEQFF
NA,TRBD1,TRBJ2-3,TRBV5-1,TGCGCCAGCAGCTTGGATGGTGCAGGGGGTTCAGATACGCAGTATTTT,CASSLDGAGGSDTQYF
NA,NA,TRBJ1-5,TRBV20-1,TGCAGTGCTAGAGACGTCAGCCGGGCGATGCCCCAGCATTTT,CSARDVSRAMPQHF
few,NA,TRBJ1-2,TRBV28,TGTGCCAGCAGTCTTCTCACAGGGTACTATGGCTACACCTTC,CASSLLTGYYGYTF
NA,TRBD1,TRBJ1-2,TRBV9,TGTGCCAGCAGGGCGACTATGGACAGGGTAGGCGGCTACACCTTC,CASRATMDRVGGYTF
few,NA,TRBJ2-3,TRBV7-8,TGTGCCAGCAGCTTAGGGGTGGGGATCACAGATACGCAGTATTTT,CASSLGVGITDTQYF
NA,TRBD2,TRBJ2-3,TRBV28,TGTGCCAGCAGTTCCCCCGGGACTAGCGGGAGAGATACGCAGTATTTT,CASSSPGTSGRDTQYF
NA,NA,TRBJ1-2,TRBV15,TGTGCCACCAGCAGAGATCTAGTGCAGGGGAGCAGTCGCGGCTACACCTTC,CATSRDLVQGSSRGYTF
NA,TRBD1,TRBJ2-5,TRBV4-2,TGTGCCAGCAGCCGAGACCGGGACAGGGGCCAGACCCAGTACTTC,CASSRDRDRGQTQYF
many,NA,TRBJ1-5,TRBV7-2,TGTGCCAGCAGCTTACCGGGGTTGCCCCAGCATTTT,CASSLPGLPQHF
NA,TRBD1,TRBJ1-1,TRBV7-6,TGTGCCAGCAGCTTTCTGGTCGGGACAGGGGGCTTAGGCACTGAAGCTTTCTTT,CASSFLVGTGGLGTEAFF
NA,TRBD2,TRBJ2-3,TRBV5-1,TGCGCCAGCAGCTTGGTCCTAGCGGGTCCTCCAGATACGCAGTATTTT,CASSLVLAGPPDTQYF
NA,NA,TRBJ1-2,TRBV9,TGTGCCAGCAGCTCTTTCCATAACTATGGCTACACCTTC,CASSSFHNYGYTF
NA,NA,TRBJ1-3,TRBV7-2,TGTGCCAGCAGCTTGTGGCAGGGCTCTGGAAACACCATATATTTT,CASSLWQGSGNTIYF
few,NA,TRBJ2-7,TRBV28,TGTGCCAGCAGTTTAGGGTCAAGAATAGGAGGGTGGTCCTACGAGCAGTACTTC,CASSLGSRIGGWSYEQYF
NA,NA,TRBJ1-1,TRBV6-6,TGTGCCAGCAGTTACTCGGTGTGGGGGGGACAAGACACTGAAGCTTTCTTT,CASSYSVWGGQDTEAFF